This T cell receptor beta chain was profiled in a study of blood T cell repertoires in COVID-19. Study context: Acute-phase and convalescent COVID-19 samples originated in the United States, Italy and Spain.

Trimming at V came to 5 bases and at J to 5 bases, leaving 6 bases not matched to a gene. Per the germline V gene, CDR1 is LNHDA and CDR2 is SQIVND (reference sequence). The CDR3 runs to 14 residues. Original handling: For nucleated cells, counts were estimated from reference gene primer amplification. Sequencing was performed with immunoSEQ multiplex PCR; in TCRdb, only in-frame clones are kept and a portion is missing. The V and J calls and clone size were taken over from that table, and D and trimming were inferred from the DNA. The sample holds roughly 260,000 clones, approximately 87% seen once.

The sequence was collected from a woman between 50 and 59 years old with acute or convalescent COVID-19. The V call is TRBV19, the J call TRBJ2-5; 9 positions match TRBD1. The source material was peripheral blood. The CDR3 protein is CASSVQGAWETQYF. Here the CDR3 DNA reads TGTGCCAGTAGTGTACAGGGGGCTTGGGAGACCCAGTACTTC. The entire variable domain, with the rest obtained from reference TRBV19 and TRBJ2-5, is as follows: DGGITQSPKYLFRKEGQNVTLSCEQNLNHDAMYWYRQDPGQGLRLIYYSQIVNDFQKGDIAEGYSVSREKKESFPLTVTSAQKNPTAFYLCASSVQGAWETQYFGPGTRLLVL.